The rows below give T cell receptor beta chains drawn from one sample of a study of blood T cell repertoires in COVID-19. The repertoire was sequenced with immunoSEQ multiplex PCR; TCRdb's copy has only in-frame clones and lacks some. This repertoire shows around 300,000 clones, around 91% found once; its top ten account for around 4.3%. The sample consisted of PBMCs or T cells enriched from blood (not recorded which). These receptors were obtained from a woman in her late teens or twenties with acute COVID-19. Both conserved end residues are part of each CDR3. D genes are given only for firm matches. Clone size appears in some rows only: once, few, many, or a class for an expanded clone.

size	J	V	D	DNA	CDR3
.	TRBJ1-4	TRBV5-1	.	TGCGCCAGCAGCTTGGGTAGCAGGGATGGTGAAAAACTGTTTTTT	CASSLGSRDGEKLFF
.	TRBJ2-1	TRBV6-1	TRBD1	TGTGCCAGCAGTGAACGGGACAGGGGGCGGAATGAGCAGTTCTTC	CASSERDRGRNEQFF
.	TRBJ2-1	TRBV25-1	TRBD2	TGTGCCAGCAGTGAATACGGGGGCCTAGCGGGAGATGAGCAGTTCTTC	CASSEYGGLAGDEQFF
.	TRBJ2-3	TRBV2	.	TGTGCCAGCAGTGAAAGTGCGAAGCAGGTAAACACAGATACGCAGTATTTT	CASSESAKQVNTDTQYF
.	TRBJ2-7	TRBV27	TRBD2	TGTGCCAGCAGTTTCGGGACTAGCGGATTCTACGAGCAGTACTTC	CASSFGTSGFYEQYF
.	TRBJ2-2	TRBV28	TRBD1	TGTGCCAGCCCCGGACAGGTTAACACCGGGGAGCTGTTTTTT	CASPGQVNTGELFF
.	TRBJ2-7	TRBV6-5	TRBD1	TGTGCCAGCAGTCTGACAGGGCTGGATGAGCAGTACTTC	CASSLTGLDEQYF
.	TRBJ2-7	TRBV5-6	TRBD2	TGTGCCAGCAGCCGAACTAGCGGGAGGGCTTACGAGCAGTACTTC	CASSRTSGRAYEQYF
.	TRBJ1-5	TRBV28	.	TGTGCCAGCAGCCGGGACTCCAATCAGCCCCAGCATTTT	CASSRDSNQPQHF
.	TRBJ2-1	TRBV29-1	.	TGCAGCGTTGAACGTCAGGGGCGGACGGGGTCTTACAATGAGCAGTTCTTC	CSVERQGRTGSYNEQFF
.	TRBJ1-3	TRBV6-6	TRBD1	TGTGCCAGCAGTCCCGGGACAGGTCTTAGGAACACCATATATTTT	CASSPGTGLRNTIYF
.	TRBJ2-1	TRBV15	.	TGTGCCACCAGTCGGCTAGTGTCCTACAATGAGCAGTTCTTC	CATSRLVSYNEQFF
.	TRBJ2-7	TRBV20-1	TRBD2	TGCAGTGCTAGTTTTACTAGCGGGAGAAGTAACGAGCAGTACTTC	CSASFTSGRSNEQYF
.	TRBJ1-2	TRBV5-1	TRBD1	TGCGCCAGCAGCTTGGGGGGTCGGACAGGGAGGAATAATGGCTACACCTTC	CASSLGGRTGRNNGYTF
.	TRBJ2-1	TRBV5-6	.	TGTGCCAGCAGCCTTGGAGGGCCGCAGTACAATGAGCAGTTCTTC	CASSLGGPQYNEQFF
.	TRBJ2-3	TRBV9	.	TGTGCCAGCAGCGTGGGCCTAGCGCGAAGCACAGATACGCAGTATTTT	CASSVGLARSTDTQYF
.	TRBJ2-7	TRBV7-9	.	TGTGCCAGCAGCTCAGGGACCTACGAGCAGTACTTC	CASSSGTYEQYF
.	TRBJ1-5	TRBV28	TRBD1	TGTGCCAGCAGTTCTGCCGGGACAGGCAATCAGCCCCAGCATTTT	CASSSAGTGNQPQHF
once	TRBJ2-1	TRBV18	TRBD2	TGTGCCAGCGAGGGACTAGCGGGAGATTACAATGAGCAGTTCTTC	CASEGLAGDYNEQFF